This T cell receptor beta chain came from a study of regulatory T cells in long-lasting Graves disease. Time point specified: newly diagnosed GD, antithyroid drugs for less than 3 months. The authors made the TCR library using RNA they extracted from PBMCs. This clonotype has at least ten counts. Its antigen is as yet unknown. Library construction for TCR beta used iRepertoire HTBI primers and Arm-PCR of CDR3 regions. TCRdb passed the multiplex PCR reads through MiXCR, listing each CDR3 protein once. The profile covers hundreds of thousands of distinct CDR3 sequences, with 15% to 20% appearing a single time and around 25% taken by the ten largest. Study conclusions and caveats: Newly diagnosed Graves' patients had higher TCR diversity than persistent ones.

These data were also filed under a second study, of T cells in Graves' hyperthyroidism and ophthalmopathy.

The starting material was peripheral blood mononuclear cells (PBMCs), obtained at new diagnosis, from a patient treated with antithyroid drugs. The receptor comes from a woman in her forties or fifties with Graves disease.

This chain's CDR3 is CASNSGQGPEPQHF. The CDR3 DNA sequence: TGTGCCAGCAACTCAGGACAGGGCCCTGAGCCCCAGCATTTT. The rearrangement uses TRBV2 and TRBJ1-5; the match to TRBD1 covers 8 bases. The germline V gene encodes CDR1 SNHLY and CDR2 FYNNEI. The CDR3 sequence is 14 residues long. J lost 8 bases, V lost 7 bases, and 10 bases had no gene match. Looking up the rest from reference TRBV2 and TRBJ1-5 gives the full variable domain: EPEVTQTPSHQVTQMGQEVILRCVPISNHLYFYWYRQILGQKVEFLVSFYNNEISEKSEIFDDQFSVERPDGSNFTLKIRSTKLEDSAMYFCASNSGQGPEPQHFGDGTRLSIL.